A single sample gave rise to the 3 T cell receptor beta chains below, sequenced in a study of cytomegalovirus exposure and HLA in healthy donors. A multiplex PCR was run with 60 Vbeta primers and 13 Jbeta primers. Method: immunoSEQ multiplex PCR; TCRdb's copy keeps in-frame clones and lacks some. The repertoire holds roughly 100,000 clones, with under 85% as singletons. Sequenced material: PBMCs. The receptors were sampled from a middle-aged woman in good health and CMV-seropositive.

The chain recombines TRBV7-9 with TRBJ2-3, with TRBD2 identical over 9 bases. V lost 2 bases, J lost 9 bases, and 9 bases stayed unmatched. The V gene's germline CDR1 is SEHNR and CDR2 FQNEAQ (reference sequence). The CDR3 has 15 amino acids. CDR3 protein: CASSLWKRGASTQYF. The DNA of the CDR3 is TGTGCCAGCAGCTTATGGAAGCGGGGGGCTAGCACGCAGTATTTT.

As for this clone: The same CDR3 can be traced to other DNA sequences in this sample. V usage is TRBV5-1 and J usage is TRBJ1-4; 9 positions agree with TRBD1. Germline CDR1 is SGHRS and CDR2 is YFSETQ. J gave up 5 bases and V 4 bases, and 3 bases lay outside the gene matches. This CDR3 contains 14 residues. CDR3 sequence reads: CASSQGTGNEKLFF. In nucleotides, the CDR3 is TGCGCCAGCAGCCAAGGGACAGGGAATGAAAAACTGTTTTTT. Full variable domain (outside the CDR3, taken from reference TRBV5-1 and TRBJ1-4): KAGVTQTPRYLIKTRGQQVTLSCSPISGHRSVSWYQQTPGQGLQFLFEYFSETQRNKGNFPGRFSGRQFSNSRSEMNVSTLELGDSALYLCASSQGTGNEKLFFGSGTQLSVL.

The rearrangement links TRBV27 to TRBJ2-1; D unresolved. Germline assignment: CDR1 MNHEY and CDR2 SMNVEV (reference sequence). Trimming took 0 bases from V and 4 from J, leaving 13 bases between them. CDR3 size: 16 residues. CDR3 nucleotides: TGTGCCAGCAGTTTATCCCGGGTCATTCTTTACAATGAGCAGTTCTTC. Translated, it gives CASSLSRVILYNEQFF.